The 2 T cell receptor beta chains given below trace back to one sample, sequenced in a study of T cells in Graves' hyperthyroidism and ophthalmopathy. It was RNA transcripts that yielded the amplified TCR beta CDR3 regions. First-round RT-PCR of the TCR CDR3 relied on the HTBI primer set. Each CDR3 protein gets one entry after TCRdb re-called the multiplex PCR reads with MiXCR. The sample carries 200,000 to 250,000 distinct CDR3 sequences, less than 20% recorded once. Sequencing was performed on blood. The receptors shown here come from a woman in her forties or fifties with Graves' hyperthyroidism.

This rearrangement joins TRBV6-9 to TRBJ2-3; 10 bases agree with TRBD2. The CDR3 is 15 amino acids. Germline CDR1 and CDR2: MNHGY and SVAAGI. Trimming removed 4 bases from V and 2 bases from J; junction bases left unmatched: 3. The CDR3 sequence is CASSSGTSDTDTQYF. The CDR3 DNA sequence: TGTGCCAGCAGTTCCGGGACTAGCGACACAGATACGCAGTATTTT.

This clonotype was recorded a few times. The chain uses TRBV3-1 and TRBJ2-2; D call uncertain. There are 13 residues in the CDR3. Trimming took off 4 bases at V and 7 bases at J, with 10 bases between the two ends. CDR1 and CDR2 (germline): LGHDT, YNNKEL (reference sequence). Here the CDR3 DNA reads TGTGCCAGCAGCCTCAGTGTGAACGGGGAGCTGTTTTTT. It encodes CASSLSVNGELFF.